Detailed here is one T cell receptor (beta chain). The germline CDR1 and CDR2 sequences are LNHDA and SQIVND (reference sequence). J lost 4 bases, V lost 5 bases, and 13 bases had no gene match. The CDR3 is 17 amino acids. The entry originates in a study of CD8 T cells in Susac syndrome. Blood CD8+ and CD4+ T cells underwent high-throughput TCR beta sequencing. The multiple sclerosis control cohort comprised treatment-naive individuals presenting with stable or active relapsing-remitting disease. Negative isolation yielded CD4+ and CD8+ T cells, and FACS enriched TEMRA cells. Random hexamers were used to reverse transcribe about 0.5 to 1 ug of RNA. With immunoSEQ multiplex PCR, TCR beta CDR3 was amplified across 54 Vbeta and 13 Jbeta. TCRdb independently ran MiXCR on the immunoSEQ multiplex PCR reads; one entry per CDR3 protein. This table has over 150,000 distinct CDR3 sequences, approximately 93% appearing once.

Material for sequencing was CD4+ T cells from PBMCs. The clonotype comes from a human donor with multiple sclerosis. V gene TRBV19 combines with J gene TRBJ2-2, with 7 nucleotides matching TRBD2. Here the CDR3 DNA reads TGTGCCAGTAGTTCTTTGAAGGGAGGGCCGGGCACCGGGGAGCTGTTTTTT. Amino acids: CASSSLKGGPGTGELFF.